The rows below give T cell receptor beta chains drawn from one sample of a study of OX40 agonist ivuxolimab in advanced cancers. Sequenced by immunoSEQ multiplex PCR; TCRdb stores in-frame clones only, minus some. The profile shows about 69,000 clones, just over 90% of them singletons. Sample: CD4+ or CD8+ T cells sorted from blood, taken in a trial of the OX40 agonist ivuxolimab. Receptors were obtained from an adult with an advanced solid tumor such as melanoma, head and neck, liver or kidney cancer. The CDR3 runs from the conserved cysteine through the conserved F or W. Fields, in order: V gene, J gene, D gene, CDR3 length, CDR3 DNA, CDR3 protein. The D gene is left open where the match is weak.

>TRBV28|TRBJ2-7|-|14
TGTGCCAGCAGTCCGCCACCCCCTCTATACGAGCAGTACTTC
CASSPPPPLYEQYF
>TRBV2|TRBJ1-4|-|16
TGTGCCAGCAGTGAAGTTGTTGGGGGGGGCAGCGAAAAACTGTTTTTT
CASSEVVGGGSEKLFF
>TRBV5-1|TRBJ2-7|TRBD1|14
TGCGCCAGCAGTTTGGCAGGGGGTCATTACGAGCAGTACTTC
CASSLAGGHYEQYF
>TRBV11-2|TRBJ2-7|-|13
TGTGCCAGCAGCTTCACGGGTGCTGAAGAGCAGTACTTC
CASSFTGAEEQYF
>TRBV6-1|TRBJ1-2|TRBD1|14
TGTGCCAGCAGCCTCACGACAGGGGCCGAAGGCTACACCTTC
CASSLTTGAEGYTF
>TRBV2|TRBJ1-3|-|15
TGTGCCAGCAGTGCGGGAGATAGCTCTGGAAACACCATATATTTT
CASSAGDSSGNTIYF
>TRBV11-2|TRBJ2-1|-|15
TGTGCCAGCAGCCCAGGGGGGGGGCGCGGCAATGAGCAGTTCTTC
CASSPGGGRGNEQFF
>TRBV6-5|TRBJ2-7|TRBD2|15
TGTGCCAGCAGAGAGCTAGCGGGAGGGTCCTACGAGCAGTACTTC
CASRELAGGSYEQYF
>TRBV15|TRBJ2-3|TRBD2|18
TGTGCCACCAGCTTATCACCGGGACTAGCGGGAGGGATAGATACGCAGTATTTT
CATSLSPGLAGGIDTQYF
>TRBV7-6|TRBJ2-3|TRBD2|17
TGTGCCAGCAGCTTAGCGCGACTAGCGGGAGCCGCAGATACGCAGTATTTT
CASSLARLAGAADTQYF
>TRBV5-1|TRBJ1-4|-|17
TGCGCCAGCAGCTTGGCGGGAAGCCTTGCAACTAATGAAAAACTGTTTTTT
CASSLAGSLATNEKLFF
>TRBV9|TRBJ1-2|-|14
TGTGCCAGCAGCGAAACATCCTACATCGGGGGCTACACCTTC
CASSETSYIGGYTF